This entry lists 2 T cell receptor beta chains sequenced from one sample in a study of radiation and T cells in renal cell carcinoma. Clones were read by immunoSEQ multiplex PCR, and TCRdb kept only the in-frame ones, dropping some. The sample lists fewer than 200,000 clones; 88% were seen once. Time point defined: blood 4 weeks post-SBRT, at nephrectomy. Documented treatment: 15 Gy SBRT to primary tumor, nephrectomy 4 weeks later. The material was blood, obtained from a patient whose treatment included radiotherapy and nephrectomy. The origin of the receptors is a woman between 50 and 59 years old with renal cell carcinoma.

In its sample, this clone was seen a few times. V usage is TRBV7-6 and J usage is TRBJ2-1; D is ambiguous. V lost 4 bases to trimming and J lost 9 bases, with 16 bases between them. The CDR3 loop spans 14 amino acids. Looked up from germline, CDR1 is SGHVS and CDR2 is FNYEAQ. CDR3 DNA: TGTGCCAGCAGCTCCCGTAGCTCCTGGGTTGAGCAGTTCTTC. It yields the protein CASSSRSSWVEQFF.

The chain has TRBV11-2 and TRBJ2-3; 13 bases align to TRBD2. Germline-derived CDR1 and CDR2 are SGHAT and FQNNGV. V lost 4 bases, J lost 3 bases, and 4 bases stayed unmatched. The length of the CDR3 is 16 residues. CDR3 sequence (DNA): TGTGCCAGCAGCTCTCGGACTAGCGGGGGTACAGATACGCAGTATTTT. It translates to CASSSRTSGGTDTQYF.